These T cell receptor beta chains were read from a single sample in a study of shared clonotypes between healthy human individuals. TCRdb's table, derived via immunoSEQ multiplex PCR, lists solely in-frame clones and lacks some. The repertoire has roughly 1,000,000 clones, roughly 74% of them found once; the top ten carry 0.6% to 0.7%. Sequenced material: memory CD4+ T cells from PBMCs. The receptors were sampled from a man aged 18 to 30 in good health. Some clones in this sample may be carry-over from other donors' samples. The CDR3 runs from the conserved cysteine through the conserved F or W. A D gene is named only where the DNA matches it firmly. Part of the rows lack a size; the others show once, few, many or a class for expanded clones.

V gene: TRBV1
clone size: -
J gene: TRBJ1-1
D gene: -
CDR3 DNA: TGCACCAGCAGCCAAGACACTGAAGCTTTCTTT
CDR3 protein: CTSSQDTEAFF

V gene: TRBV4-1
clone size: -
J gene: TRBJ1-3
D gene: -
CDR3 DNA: TGCGCCAGCAGCCAAGCCCAGGTAGTCGGAAACACCATATATTTT
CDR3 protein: CASSQAQVVGNTIYF

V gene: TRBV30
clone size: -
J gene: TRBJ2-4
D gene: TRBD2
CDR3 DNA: TGTGCCTGGAGCGCTGCGGGAGGGCCTAAAAACATTCAGTACTTC
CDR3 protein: CAWSAAGGPKNIQYF

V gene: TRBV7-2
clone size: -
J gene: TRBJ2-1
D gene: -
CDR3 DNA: TGTGCCAGCACCCCCGTTCGGGAGTCTATACACGTGGGTGAGCAGTTCTTC
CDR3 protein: CASTPVRESIHVGEQFF

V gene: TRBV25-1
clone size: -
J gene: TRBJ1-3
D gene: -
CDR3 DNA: TGTGCCAGCACTCCCTTAGGGACTTCTGGAAACACCATATATTTT
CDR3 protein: CASTPLGTSGNTIYF

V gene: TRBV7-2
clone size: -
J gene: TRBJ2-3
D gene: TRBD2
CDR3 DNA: TGTGCCAGCAGCGTGGGACTACCGCCTTTCACAGATACGCAGTATTTT
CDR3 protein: CASSVGLPPFTDTQYF

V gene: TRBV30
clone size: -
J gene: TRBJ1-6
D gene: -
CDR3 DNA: TGTGCCTGGAGTCGAGACAGTAGGTCACCCCTCCACTTT
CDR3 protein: CAWSRDSRSPLHF

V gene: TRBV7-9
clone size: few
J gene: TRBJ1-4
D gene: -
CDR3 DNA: TGTGCCAGCACAGAGGGGTGGGGAGGAAAACTGTTTTTT
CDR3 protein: CASTEGWGGKLFF

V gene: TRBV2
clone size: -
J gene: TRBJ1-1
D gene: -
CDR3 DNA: TGTGCCAGCAGGAGGGATACGAACACTGAAGCTTTCTTT
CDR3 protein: CASRRDTNTEAFF

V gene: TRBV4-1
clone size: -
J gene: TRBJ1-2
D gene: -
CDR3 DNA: TGCGCCAGCAGCCAACCCCTTTCCGGGAACTATGGCTACACCTTC
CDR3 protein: CASSQPLSGNYGYTF

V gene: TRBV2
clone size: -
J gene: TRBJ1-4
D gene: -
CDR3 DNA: TGTGCCAGCAGAGAAAGCCAGAGAGGTGAAAAACTGTTTTTT
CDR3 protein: CASRESQRGEKLFF

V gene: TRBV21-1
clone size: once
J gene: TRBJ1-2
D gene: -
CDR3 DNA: TGTGCCAGCAGCAAAGAGCGCGGCTATGGCTACACCTTC
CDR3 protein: CASSKERGYGYTF

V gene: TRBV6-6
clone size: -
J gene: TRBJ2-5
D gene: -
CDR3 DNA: TGTGCCAGCAGTTACTATGCAGAAACGGAGACCCAGTACTTC
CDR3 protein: CASSYYAETETQYF

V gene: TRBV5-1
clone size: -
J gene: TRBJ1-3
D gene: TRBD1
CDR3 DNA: TGCGCCAGCAGCGGCGGGGACAGCTCTGGAAACACCATATATTTT
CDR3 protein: CASSGGDSSGNTIYF

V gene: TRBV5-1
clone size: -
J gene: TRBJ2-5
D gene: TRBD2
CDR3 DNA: TGCGCCAGCAGCCAATCCTATAGCGGGAGGGACCCTACCCAGTACTTC
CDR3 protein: CASSQSYSGRDPTQYF

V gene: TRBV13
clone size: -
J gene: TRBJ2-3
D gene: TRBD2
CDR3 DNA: TGTGCCAGCAGGTTTATGACTAGCGTTTTAGATACGCAGTATTTT
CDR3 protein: CASRFMTSVLDTQYF

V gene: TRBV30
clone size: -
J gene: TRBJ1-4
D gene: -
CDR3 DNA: TGTGCCTGGAGTCGAGGGGCAAGGGGCAGGACTAATGAAAAACTGTTTTTT
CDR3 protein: CAWSRGARGRTNEKLFF

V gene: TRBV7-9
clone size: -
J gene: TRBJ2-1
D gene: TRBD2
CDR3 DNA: TGTGCCAGCAGCTCGACCCGGACTAGCGGGAGCTACAATGAGCAGTTCTTC
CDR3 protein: CASSSTRTSGSYNEQFF

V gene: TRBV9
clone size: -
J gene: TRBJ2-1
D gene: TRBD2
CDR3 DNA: TGTGCCAGCAGCGTAGCGTATCGTCTAGCGGGATACAATGAGCAGTTCTTC
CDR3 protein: CASSVAYRLAGYNEQFF

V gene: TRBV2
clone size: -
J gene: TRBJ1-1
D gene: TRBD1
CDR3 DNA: TGTGCCAGCAGTGAAGCCCAGACAGGGGACACTGAAGCTTTCTTT
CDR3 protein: CASSEAQTGDTEAFF

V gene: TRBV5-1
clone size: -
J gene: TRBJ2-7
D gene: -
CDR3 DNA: TGCGCCAGCAGCTTGCTGTCGGGAAACTACGAGCAGTACTTC
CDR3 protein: CASSLLSGNYEQYF

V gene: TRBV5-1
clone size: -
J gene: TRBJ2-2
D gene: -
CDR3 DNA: TGCGCCAGCAGCAGGGAACCAGGGGGGCCGAACACCGGGGAGCTGTTTTTT
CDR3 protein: CASSREPGGPNTGELFF

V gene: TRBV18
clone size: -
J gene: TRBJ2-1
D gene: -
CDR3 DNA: TGTGCCAGCTCACCACGGGGGTTCGTGGACAATGAGCAGTTCTTC
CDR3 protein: CASSPRGFVDNEQFF

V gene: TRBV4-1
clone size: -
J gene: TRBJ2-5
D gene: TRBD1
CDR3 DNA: TGCGCCAGCAGCCAAGGAGTCAGGGGGACAGAGACCCAGTACTTC
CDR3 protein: CASSQGVRGTETQYF

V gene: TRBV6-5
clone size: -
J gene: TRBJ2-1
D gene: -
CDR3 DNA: TGTGCCAGCAGCCGACCCCGAGAAGAGCAGTTCTTC
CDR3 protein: CASSRPREEQFF

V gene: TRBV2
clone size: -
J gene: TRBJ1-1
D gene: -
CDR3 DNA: TGTGCCAGCAGTGAAGCCCCCCAGGCGAGAGGCTTCTTT
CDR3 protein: CASSEAPQARGFF

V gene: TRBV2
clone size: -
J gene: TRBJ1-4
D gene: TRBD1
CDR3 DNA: TGTGCCAGCAGGAGCGGGACAGGCCTCAAACTGTTTTTT
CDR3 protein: CASRSGTGLKLFF

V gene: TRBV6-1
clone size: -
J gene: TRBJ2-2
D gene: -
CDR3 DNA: TGTGCCAGCAGTGAGGCGGGCGCCGGGGAGCTGTTTTTT
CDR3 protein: CASSEAGAGELFF

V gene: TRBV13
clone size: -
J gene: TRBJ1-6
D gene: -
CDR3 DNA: TGTGCCAGCAGCTTACTAGGGGGAGGAAAGCATTCACCCCTCCACTTT
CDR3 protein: CASSLLGGGKHSPLHF

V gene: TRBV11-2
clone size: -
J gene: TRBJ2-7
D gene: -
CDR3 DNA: TGTGCCAGCAGCTTAGGGAGCAGGGATGGGCAGTACTTC
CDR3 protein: CASSLGSRDGQYF

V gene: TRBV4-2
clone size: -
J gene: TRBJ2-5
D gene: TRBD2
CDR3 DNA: TGTGCCAGCAGCCAAGTAGCGGGGGGGCAAGAGACCCAGTACTTC
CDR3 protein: CASSQVAGGQETQYF

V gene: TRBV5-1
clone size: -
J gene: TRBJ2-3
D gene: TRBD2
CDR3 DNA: TGCGCCAGCAGCTGGGGACTAGCGGGAGCCGGAGATACGCAGTATTTT
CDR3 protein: CASSWGLAGAGDTQYF

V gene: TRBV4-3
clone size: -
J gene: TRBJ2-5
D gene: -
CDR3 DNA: TGCGCCAGCAGCCAAGACAGGGCGAGGGAGACCCAGTACTTC
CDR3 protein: CASSQDRARETQYF

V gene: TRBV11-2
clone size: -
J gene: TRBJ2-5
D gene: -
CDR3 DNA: TGTGCCAGCAGCCTGACGACCGTTCCAGAGACCCAGTACTTC
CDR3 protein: CASSLTTVPETQYF

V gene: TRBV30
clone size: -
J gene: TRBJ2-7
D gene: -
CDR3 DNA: TGTGCCTGGAGTCGGTCGCGCCTCACCGAGCAGTACTTC
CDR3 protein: CAWSRSRLTEQYF

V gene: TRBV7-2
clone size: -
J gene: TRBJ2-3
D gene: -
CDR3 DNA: TGTGCCAGCAGCCGACAAACCGCGGCAGATACGCAGTATTTT
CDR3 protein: CASSRQTAADTQYF

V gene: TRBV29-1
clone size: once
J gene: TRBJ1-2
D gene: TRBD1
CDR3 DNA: TGCAGCGTTGAGGCGGTGACAGGGGGCCGCTATGGCTACACCTTC
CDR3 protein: CSVEAVTGGRYGYTF

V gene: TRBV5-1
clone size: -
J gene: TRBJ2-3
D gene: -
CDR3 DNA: TGCGCCAGCAGCCCCGGGATGAGCACAGATACGCAGTATTTT
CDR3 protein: CASSPGMSTDTQYF

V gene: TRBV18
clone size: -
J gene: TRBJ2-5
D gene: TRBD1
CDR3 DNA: TGTGCCAGCTCACCGAGACAGGGAGAAGAGACCCAGTACTTC
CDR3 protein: CASSPRQGEETQYF

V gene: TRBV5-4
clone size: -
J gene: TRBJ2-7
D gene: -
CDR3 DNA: TGTGCCAGCAGCTTGGCCGGGACGAGGGCCTACGAGCAGTACTTC
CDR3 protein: CASSLAGTRAYEQYF

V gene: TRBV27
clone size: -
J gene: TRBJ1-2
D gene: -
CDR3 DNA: TGCGCCAGCAGTTTACGGGGTGGCGTCCAGAGTGGCTACACCTTC
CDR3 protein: CASSLRGGVQSGYTF

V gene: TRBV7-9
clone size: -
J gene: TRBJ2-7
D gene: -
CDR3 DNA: TGTGCCAGCAGCTTAGTTTTCGGGGAGTACGAGCAGTACTTC
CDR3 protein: CASSLVFGEYEQYF

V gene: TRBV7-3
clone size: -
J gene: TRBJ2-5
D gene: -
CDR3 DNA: TGTGCCAGCAGCTTAATGGGGGGCCGGCAAGAGACCCAGTACTTC
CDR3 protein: CASSLMGGRQETQYF

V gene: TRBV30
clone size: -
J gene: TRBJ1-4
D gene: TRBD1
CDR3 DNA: TGTGCCTGGAGTAGGGGGCTGGATGAAAAACTGTTTTTT
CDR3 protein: CAWSRGLDEKLFF

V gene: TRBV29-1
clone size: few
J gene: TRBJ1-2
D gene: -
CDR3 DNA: TGCAGCGTCGCCGACGGACTTTATGGCTACACCTTC
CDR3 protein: CSVADGLYGYTF

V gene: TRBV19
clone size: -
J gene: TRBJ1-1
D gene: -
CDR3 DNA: TGTGCCAGTAGTATCGCAGGGGCGGACACTGAAGCTTTCTTT
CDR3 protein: CASSIAGADTEAFF

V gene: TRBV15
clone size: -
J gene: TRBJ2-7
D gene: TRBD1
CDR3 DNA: TGTGCCACCAGCAGAGATTTCGGGACAGAGAGATACGAGCAGTACTTC
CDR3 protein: CATSRDFGTERYEQYF

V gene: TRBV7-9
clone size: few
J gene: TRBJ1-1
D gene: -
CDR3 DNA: TGTGCCAGCAGCTCAAGGAGCCATGAAGCTTTCTTT
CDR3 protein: CASSSRSHEAFF

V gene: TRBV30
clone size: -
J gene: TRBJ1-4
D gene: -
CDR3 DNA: TGTGCCTCTTCCGGGCAGGGTGGTTGGTTTGAAAAACTGTTTTTT
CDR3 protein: CASSGQGGWFEKLFF

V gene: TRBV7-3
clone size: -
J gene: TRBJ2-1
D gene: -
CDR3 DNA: TGTGCCAACGATCCGTCCAGGGGCCACAATGAGCAGTTCTTC
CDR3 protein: CANDPSRGHNEQFF

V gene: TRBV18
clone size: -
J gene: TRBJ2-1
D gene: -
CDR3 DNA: TGTGCCAGCTCACCGACGGCTAGCGCCTCATACAATGAGCAGTTCTTC
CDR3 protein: CASSPTASASYNEQFF

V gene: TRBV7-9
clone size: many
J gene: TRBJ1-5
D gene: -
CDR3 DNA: TGTGCCAGCAGCGCAAGCCGGGACACCCAAATGGGGCCCCAGCATTTT
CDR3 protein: CASSASRDTQMGPQHF